One sample yielded the 3 T cell receptor beta chains listed below, sequenced in a study of regulatory T cells in long-lasting Graves disease. To make TCR beta libraries, researchers used iRepertoire HTBI primers and Arm-PCR of CDR3 regions. TCRdb reanalysed the multiplex PCR reads using MiXCR and keeps one entry per CDR3 protein. The sample carries roughly 530,000 distinct CDR3 sequences, approximately 16% recorded once. Time point given: newly diagnosed GD, antithyroid drugs for less than 3 months. Construction of the TCR library relied on RNA isolated from PBMCs. This sample was shared with a second study, whose subject was T cells in Graves' hyperthyroidism and ophthalmopathy.

The sequenced sample was peripheral blood mononuclear cells (PBMCs), obtained at new diagnosis, from a patient treated with antithyroid drugs. All receptors derive from a woman aged 40-60 years with Graves disease.

This clonotype has just a few counts. The chain has TRBV19 and TRBJ2-3, with TRBD1 as a possible D gene (6 bases). V dropped 5 bases and J dropped 0 bases, with 18 bases sitting between them. The V gene's germline CDR1 is LNHDA and CDR2 SQIVND (reference sequence). The CDR3 length is 17 residues. CDR3 region: CASSVPWDILSTDTQYF. Here the CDR3 DNA reads TGTGCCAGTAGTGTACCATGGGACATATTAAGCACAGATACGCAGTATTTT.

The chain couples TRBV3-1 to TRBJ1-3; the D is unclear. The CDR3 is 15 residues long. Between the trimmed V and J ends, which lost 0 bases and 0 bases, there was a span of 6 bases. CDR1 LGHDT and CDR2 YNNKEL come from the germline V gene (reference sequence). This CDR3 is CASSQEEVSGNTIYF. In DNA, the CDR3 is TGTGCCAGCAGCCAAGAGGAAGTCTCTGGAAACACCATATATTTT.

This clonotype was recorded many times. V is TRBV7-2 and J is TRBJ2-1; D is unclear. Trimming took 6 bases from V and 3 from J, leaving 12 bases between them. Germline CDR1 SGHTA, CDR2 FQGNSA. This CDR3 contains 14 residues. As DNA, the CDR3 is TGTGCCAGCAGAGACCAGTCCTTCTACAATGAGCAGTTCTTC. Protein: CASRDQSFYNEQFF.